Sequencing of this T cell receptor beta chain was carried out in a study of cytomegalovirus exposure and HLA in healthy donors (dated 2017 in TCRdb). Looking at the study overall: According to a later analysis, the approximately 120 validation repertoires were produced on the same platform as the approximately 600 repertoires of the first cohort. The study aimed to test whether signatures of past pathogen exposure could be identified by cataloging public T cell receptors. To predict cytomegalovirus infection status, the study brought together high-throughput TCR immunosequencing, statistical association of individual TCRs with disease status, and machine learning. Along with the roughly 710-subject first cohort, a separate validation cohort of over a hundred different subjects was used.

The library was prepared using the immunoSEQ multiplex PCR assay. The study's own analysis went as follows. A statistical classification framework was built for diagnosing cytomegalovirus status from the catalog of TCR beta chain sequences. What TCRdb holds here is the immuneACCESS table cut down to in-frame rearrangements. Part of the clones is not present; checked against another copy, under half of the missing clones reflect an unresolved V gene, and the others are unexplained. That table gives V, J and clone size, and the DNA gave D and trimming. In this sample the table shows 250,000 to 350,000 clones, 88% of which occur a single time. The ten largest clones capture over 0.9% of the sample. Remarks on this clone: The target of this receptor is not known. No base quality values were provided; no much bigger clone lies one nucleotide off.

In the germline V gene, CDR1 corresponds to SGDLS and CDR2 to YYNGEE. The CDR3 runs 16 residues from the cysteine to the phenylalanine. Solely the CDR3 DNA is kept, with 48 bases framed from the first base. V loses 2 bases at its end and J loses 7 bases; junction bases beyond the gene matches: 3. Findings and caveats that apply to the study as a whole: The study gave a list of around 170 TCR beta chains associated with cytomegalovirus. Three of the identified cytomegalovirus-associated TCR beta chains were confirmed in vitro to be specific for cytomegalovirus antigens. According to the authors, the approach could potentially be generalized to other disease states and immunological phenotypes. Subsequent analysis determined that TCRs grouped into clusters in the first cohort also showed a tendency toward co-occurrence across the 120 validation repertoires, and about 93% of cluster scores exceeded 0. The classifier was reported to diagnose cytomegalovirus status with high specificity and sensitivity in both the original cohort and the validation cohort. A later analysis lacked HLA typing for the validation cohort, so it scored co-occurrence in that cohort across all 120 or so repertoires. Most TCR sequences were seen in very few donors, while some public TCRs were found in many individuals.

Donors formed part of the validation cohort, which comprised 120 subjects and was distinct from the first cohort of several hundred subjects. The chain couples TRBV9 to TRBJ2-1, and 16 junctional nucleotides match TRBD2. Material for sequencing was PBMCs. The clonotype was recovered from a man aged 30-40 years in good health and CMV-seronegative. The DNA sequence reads TGTGCCAGCAGCGTCGGGACTAGCGGGGGGGCAAATGAGCAGTTCTTC. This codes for CASSVGTSGGANEQFF.